This T cell receptor (beta chain) was captured by sequencing in a study of identical twins. Via MiXCR, TCRdb re-called the 5' RACE reads, giving one row per CDR3 protein. The data contain 700,000 or so distinct CDR3 sequences, roughly 20% of them singletons. The germline V gene encodes CDR1 LGHNA and CDR2 YNFKEQ. Trimming removed 0 bases from V and 8 bases from J, with 16 bases in between. CDR3 length: 15 residues. A further study also used this sample, focusing on T cells expressing NK-cell markers.

This TCR was recovered from a woman in her late teens or twenties in good health. The chain joins TRBV4-2 to TRBJ1-2; unclear D gene. Sequenced material: PBMCs. CDR3 nucleotide sequence: TGTGCCAGCAGCCAAGATCCGGGCCCAAGTATGGGCTACACCTTC. This gives the protein CASSQDPGPSMGYTF.